Presented here are 16 T cell receptor beta chains from one specimen sequenced in a study of blood T cell repertoires in COVID-19. The protocol was immunoSEQ multiplex PCR, while the TCRdb copy is restricted to in-frame clones and leaves out a portion. The data contain about 190,000 clones, 70% to 90% of them seen just once; the ten biggest clones take up 6.5% to 7.5%. Sequencing was carried out using peripheral blood. All receptors come from a man older than 75 with COVID-19, enrolled during active disease.

The rearrangement joins TRBV29-1 to TRBJ2-5; TRBD2 matches 13 bases. From germline, CDR1 is SQVTM and CDR2 ANQGSEA. This CDR3 is built from 14 residues. The ends lost 7 bases at V and 3 bases at J; junction bases unmatched: 5. CDR3 protein: CSAPGTSGEETQYF. The CDR3 nucleotides are TGCAGCGCTCCCGGGACTAGCGGGGAAGAGACCCAGTACTTC.

V gene TRBV27 combines with J gene TRBJ1-1; 9 bases fit TRBD1. The germline V gene has CDR1 MNHEY and CDR2 SMNVEV (reference sequence). This CDR3 is built from 15 residues. Unmatched junction bases numbered 9, after V lost 4 bases and J lost 6 bases. This CDR3 reads CASSSFTGGTAEAFF. CDR3 in DNA: TGTGCCAGCAGTTCCTTTACAGGGGGCACCGCTGAAGCTTTCTTT.

The rearrangement links TRBV2 to TRBJ1-1; D ambiguous. With 7 bases removed from V and 6 bases from J, the gap between germline ends came to 9 bases. Germline lookup yields CDR1 SNHLY and CDR2 FYNNEI. The CDR3 consists of 11 residues. CDR3 DNA sequence: TGTGCCAGCACCCGCGGGGCTGAAGCTTTCTTT. Residues: CASTRGAEAFF.

The genes are TRBV28 and TRBJ1-2; the D is unclear. Per the germline V gene, CDR1 is MDHEN and CDR2 is SYDVKM. The V end lost 4 bases, the J end lost 8 bases, and 17 bases lay between the germline ends. CDR3 length: 14 amino acids. CDR3 residues: CASSSFGQDWGYTF. CDR3 nucleotide sequence: TGTGCCAGCAGTTCCTTCGGGCAGGACTGGGGCTACACCTTC.

This clone was observed a single time. The chain uses TRBV5-1 and TRBJ1-2, with a tentative D call TRBD1 (5 bases). Germline loops: CDR1 SGHRS, CDR2 YFSETQ. V shed 4 bases and J shed 8 bases, with 21 bases lying between them. The CDR3 is made up of 15 amino acids. The CDR3 here is CASSPTSTASYGYTF. The CDR3 nucleotides are TGCGCCAGCAGCCCAACATCGACAGCCTCTTACGGCTACACCTTC.

A single count supports this clone. The gene calls are TRBV5-1 and TRBJ2-2, with D possibly TRBD1 on 6 matching bases. The V gene's germline CDR1 is SGHRS and CDR2 YFSETQ. The V and J ends lost 0 bases and 1 base respectively, with 7 bases between them. The CDR3 spans 15 residues. DNA for the CDR3: TGCGCCAGCAGCTTGGTACAGGGGAACACCGGGGAGCTGTTTTTT. It encodes CASSLVQGNTGELFF.

Only a few counts were recorded for this clone. This rearrangement joins TRBV6-6 to TRBJ1-5; D not resolved. Trimming took off 2 bases at V and 3 bases at J, with 11 bases between the two ends. Germline V gene lookup returns CDR1 MNHNY and CDR2 SVGAGI (reference sequence). This CDR3 contains 15 residues. The CDR3 loop is CASSYRQVTNQPQHF. Written as DNA, the CDR3 is TGTGCCAGCAGTTACCGTCAGGTCACCAATCAGCCCCAGCATTTT.

J is TRBJ1-2 and V is TRBV6-5; 9 nucleotides match TRBD1. CDR1 is MNHEY and CDR2 is SVGAGI in the germline V gene. The CDR3 totals 16 residues. Trimming at V came to 0 bases and at J to 6 bases, leaving 8 bases not matched to a gene. The CDR3 nucleotides read TGTGCCAGCAGTTACTCCTCGACAGGGGGAGGGCATGGCTACACCTTC. The encoded protein is CASSYSSTGGGHGYTF.

V usage is TRBV4-1 and J usage is TRBJ2-1; D may be TRBD2 (7 bases). In germline, CDR1 is MGHRA, CDR2 YSYEKL. The CDR3 sequence is 18 residues long. Deletions cut 4 bases from V and 7 bases from J, with 26 bases between. The CDR3 reads CASSRTRGPGGAGNEQFF. As DNA, the CDR3 is TGCGCCAGCAGCCGAACACGGGGGCCGGGGGGCGCGGGGAATGAGCAGTTCTTC.

CDR3 region: CSATDRGHEQYF. The CDR3 DNA reads TGCAGTGCTACTGACAGGGGGCACGAGCAGTACTTC. The rearrangement links TRBV20-1 to TRBJ2-7; 10 nucleotides match TRBD1. This CDR3 region has 12 residues. Germline V CDR1 and CDR2: DFQATT, SNEGSKA (reference sequence). The trim removed 4 bases at V and 5 bases at J, leaving 2 bases unmatched.

The CDR3 reads CASSSPGGTNEKLFF. As DNA, the CDR3 is TGTGCCAGCAGTTCACCGGGGGGAACTAATGAAAAACTGTTTTTT. The chain links TRBV6-5 to TRBJ1-4; possibly TRBD1 for D (5 bases). CDR1 and CDR2 from the germline V gene are MNHEY and SVGAGI. This CDR3 contains 15 residues. The ends were cut back, 4 bases at V and 1 base at J, with 10 bases in the middle.

The chain uses TRBV4-1 and TRBJ1-5, with a possible D match to TRBD1 (5 bases). Germline assignment: CDR1 MGHRA and CDR2 YSYEKL. Trimming took off 4 bases at V and 7 bases at J, with 14 bases between the two ends. This CDR3 spans 14 amino acids. CDR3 sequence reads: CASSPWVGPQPQHF. CDR3 DNA: TGCGCCAGCAGCCCCTGGGTGGGGCCCCAGCCCCAGCATTTT.

This clone is a singleton in its sample. V gene TRBV6-2 or TRBV6-3 combines with J gene TRBJ2-5; perhaps TRBD1 as D (7 bases). Germline V gene sequence: CDR1 MNHEY, CDR2 SVGEGT. This CDR3 has 15 residues. V was trimmed by 2 bases and J by 3 bases, leaving 13 bases between them. The chain's CDR3 is CASSYEGAGKETQYF. CDR3 nucleotide sequence: TGTGCCAGCAGTTACGAGGGGGCGGGGAAAGAGACCCAGTACTTC.

A few counts support this clone. The genes are TRBV5-4 and TRBJ2-5; D may be TRBD1 (6 bases). Germline CDR1 and CDR2: SGHNT and YYREEE (reference sequence). This CDR3 region has 14 residues. Trimming removed 4 bases at V and 1 base at J, with 11 bases between. CDR3 amino acids: CASSRGGPQETQYF. CDR3 DNA sequence: TGTGCCAGCAGCCGAGGGGGTCCCCAAGAGACCCAGTACTTC.

The chain joins TRBV11-3 to TRBJ1-4, with D hard to call. Germline CDR1 reads SGHNT; CDR2 reads YENEEA. The V gene lost 1 base and the J gene lost 8 bases, with 11 bases spanning the gap. This CDR3 is 14 amino acids long. CDR3 bases: TGTGCCAGCAGCTTAGTAACGATGGGCGAAAAACTGTTTTTT. As protein: CASSLVTMGEKLFF.

A few counts support this clone. The chain has TRBV6-1 and TRBJ2-1; possible D gene TRBD1, 6 bases. Trimming removed 3 bases at V and 0 bases at J, with 6 bases between. Germline V gives CDR1 MNHNS, CDR2 SASEGT. This CDR3 has 14 residues. The DNA of the CDR3 is TGTGCCAGCAGTGACAGGGGCTCCTACAATGAGCAGTTCTTC. Translated, it gives CASSDRGSYNEQFF.